The 32 T cell receptor beta chains below all came from one sample that was sequenced in a study of Ad26.COV2.S vaccination and SARS-CoV-2 variants. This sample's treatment: some 19 received Ad26.COV2.S at low or high dose, single or two shots; several received placebo; per-sample allocation not given. All samples were drawn on day 63, counting from the first vaccine or placebo injection. TCRdb's copy holds only in-frame clones and misses some; the assay was immunoSEQ multiplex PCR. In the table there are a few hundred thousand clones, roughly 90% of which are singletons. The sequencing used peripheral blood, collected in a trial of Ad26.COV2.S vaccine versus placebo. The receptors here all came from a person between 18 and 65 years old who received the Ad26.COV2.S COVID-19 vaccine or a placebo.

The chain joins TRBV11-2 to TRBJ2-5, with D perhaps matching TRBD1 (5 bases). V gave up 7 bases and J gave up 2 bases, with 14 bases separating them. CDR1 is SGHAT and CDR2 is FQNNGV in the germline V gene. The CDR3 spans 14 residues. CDR3 sequence: CASTLGRRQETQYF. CDR3 DNA: TGTGCCAGCACCCTGGGGCGGCGGCAAGAGACCCAGTACTTC.

The rearrangement joins TRBV11-2 to TRBJ2-6; 12 bases are a match to TRBD1. This CDR3 has 17 amino acids. Germline-derived CDR1 and CDR2 are SGHAT and FQNNGV. Germline trimming cut 5 bases from V and 2 bases from J; bases unmatched to any gene: 4. CDR3 amino acids: CASSLGDRGPGANVLTF. The CDR3 DNA sequence: TGTGCCAGCAGCCTGGGGGACAGGGGGCCTGGGGCCAACGTCCTGACTTTC.

The J gene is TRBJ2-7, the V gene TRBV10-3; D is perhaps TRBD1 (6 bases). CDR1 and CDR2 (germline): ENHRY, SYGVKD. Trimming took 4 bases from V and 3 from J, leaving 16 bases between them. The CDR3 has 15 amino acids. The CDR3 protein is CAISGGSDRFYEQYV. CDR3 nucleotides: TGTGCCATCAGTGGGGGATCAGACAGGTTCTACGAGCAGTACGTC.

The chain employs TRBV27 and TRBJ1-6, with no clear D. Germline loops: CDR1 MNHEY, CDR2 SMNVEV (reference sequence). Trimming removed 6 bases from V and 7 bases from J, with 13 bases in between. This CDR3 contains 14 residues. The DNA for the CDR3 is TGTGCCAGCAGCCCTCTTTCCGGGAATTCACCCCTCCACTTT. Residues: CASSPLSGNSPLHF.

CDR3 protein: CASGLGFEGMRNEQYF. Written as DNA, the CDR3 is TGTGCTAGTGGTTTGGGATTTGAGGGGATGAGGAACGAGCAGTACTTC. The genes are TRBV12-5 and TRBJ2-7; D tentatively fits TRBD1 or TRBD2 (5 bases each). Trimming shortened V by 1 base and J by 5 bases, and 18 bases separated the two germline ends. This CDR3 contains 16 residues. Germline CDR1 is LGHNT and CDR2 is FRNRAP. Based on the CDR3 plus reference TRBV12-5 and TRBJ2-7, the full variable domain is DARVTQTPRHKVTEMGQEVTMRCQPILGHNTVFWYRQTMMQGLELLAYFRNRAPLDDSGMPKDRFSAEMPDATLATLKIQPSEPRDSAVYFCASGLGFEGMRNEQYFGPGTRLTVT.

The genes are TRBV6-6 and TRBJ1-3, with D unclear. Looked up from germline, CDR1 is MNHNY and CDR2 is SVGAGI (reference sequence). This CDR3 spans 13 amino acids. Trimming removed 7 bases at V and 4 bases at J, with 11 bases between. This CDR3 reads CASTKWPGNTIYF. CDR3 nucleotides: TGTGCCAGCACCAAGTGGCCCGGAAACACCATATATTTT.

In this sample, this clone turned up once. DNA of the CDR3: TGTGCCACCAGCAGAGATAGGTCGACAGAGTTCTTTAATGAAAAACTGTTTTTT. This gives the protein CATSRDRSTEFFNEKLFF. The V and J genes are TRBV15 and TRBJ1-4; tentatively, D is TRBD1 (5 bases). Germline CDR1 LNHNV, CDR2 YYDKDF (reference sequence). The germline V and J ends were trimmed by 0 bases and 4 bases, with 18 bases remaining between them. The CDR3 runs 18 residues.

The chain combines TRBV6-4 with TRBJ2-1, with TRBD2 identical over 7 bases. The CDR3 is 17 amino acids. Germline CDR1 and CDR2: MRHNA and SNTAGT. V shed 8 bases, J shed 10 bases, and the junction held 23 bases outside the gene matches. This CDR3 reads CASRGEKTTPRPREQFF. The CDR3 nucleotides are TGTGCCAGCCGGGGGGAGAAGACTACCCCCAGACCCAGGGAGCAGTTCTTC.

This chain joins TRBV7-9 and TRBJ2-7, with D hard to call. Germline V CDR1 and CDR2: SEHNR, FQNEAQ (reference sequence). V lost 3 bases, J lost 2 bases, and 8 bases lay in between. CDR3 length equals 13 residues. The CDR3, as DNA: TGTGCCAGCAGCTTCGGACGCCCCTACGAGCAGTACGTC. The encoded protein is CASSFGRPYEQYV.

The chain couples TRBV7-9 to TRBJ1-4; D unclear. CDR1 is SEHNR, CDR2 FQNEAQ, per germline (reference sequence). V was shortened by 5 bases and J by 0 bases, with 7 bases between the two germline ends. This CDR3 contains 14 residues. CDR3 amino acids: CASSTSPTNEKLFF. The CDR3 nucleotides read TGTGCCAGCAGCACAAGTCCAACTAATGAAAAACTGTTTTTT.

The chain carries TRBV11-2 and TRBJ2-5; TRBD2 might be the D (5 bases). The CDR3 covers 15 residues. V was clipped by 4 bases and J by 5 bases, with 17 bases between them. CDR1 is SGHAT and CDR2 is FQNNGV in the germline V gene. The DNA for the CDR3 is TGTGCCAGCAGCTCCCACCGCCAGAGGGTCGAGACCCAGTACTTC. It specifies CASSSHRQRVETQYF. Full variable domain (outside the CDR3, taken from reference TRBV11-2 and TRBJ2-5): EAGVAQSPRYKIIEKRQSVAFWCNPISGHATLYWYQQILGQGPKLLIQFQNNGVVDDSQLPKDRFSAERLKGVDSTLKIQPAKLEDSAVYLCASSSHRQRVETQYFGPGTRLLVL.

The chain couples TRBV28 to TRBJ2-4; unclear D gene. Trimming removed 7 bases at V and 0 bases at J, with 10 bases between. The CDR3 runs to 14 residues. CDR1 is MDHEN, CDR2 SYDVKM, per germline. CDR3 region: CASNLGVAKNIQYF. The CDR3 DNA follows: TGTGCCAGCAATCTTGGAGTAGCCAAAAACATTCAGTACTTC.

The chain joins TRBV7-2 to TRBJ2-1; D is undetermined. The CDR3 is 13 residues long. Germline V gives CDR1 SGHTA, CDR2 FQGNSA. The V and J ends lost 2 bases and 10 bases respectively, with 12 bases between them. In DNA, the CDR3 is TGTGCCAGCAGCTTACTAGTTGTCGGGGAGCAGTTCTTC. It encodes CASSLLVVGEQFF.

This clone was found a few times. This chain uses TRBV6-5 with TRBJ2-7, with D possibly being TRBD1 (5 bases). The CDR3 extends over 13 amino acids. Germline lookup yields CDR1 MNHEY and CDR2 SVGAGI. V gave up 4 bases and J gave up 7 bases, with 14 bases separating them. As DNA, the CDR3 is TGTGCCAGCAGTTCGGGCAGGGATGGGGAGCAGTACGTC. Its protein is CASSSGRDGEQYV.

This clone was found once. The chain has TRBV5-6 and TRBJ2-2, with D perhaps matching TRBD2 (7 bases). The CDR3 runs 17 residues. Deletions cut 4 bases from V and 3 bases from J, with 19 bases between. Germline-derived CDR1 and CDR2 are SGHDT and YYEEEE. In nucleotides, the CDR3 is TGTGCCAGCAGCCTCGCGGGGGCAGGGAAGTACACCGGGGAGCTGTTTTTT. Residues: CASSLAGAGKYTGELFF.

The V call is TRBV28, the J call TRBJ2-1; D is undetermined. Germline V gives CDR1 MDHEN, CDR2 SYDVKM. The CDR3 is 12 amino acids. The germline V and J ends were trimmed by 5 bases and 10 bases, with 12 bases remaining between them. The DNA of the CDR3 is TGTGCCAGCAGTGAACACGGATCGGAGCAGTTCTTC. It translates to CASSEHGSEQFF.

The chain has TRBV27 and TRBJ2-3; possible D gene TRBD2, 6 bases. With 4 bases removed from V and 6 bases from J, the gap between germline ends came to 20 bases. CDR1 is MNHEY, CDR2 SMNVEV, per germline (reference sequence). The CDR3 totals 16 residues. CDR3 residues: CASSSVRAEGSDTQYF. CDR3 DNA: TGTGCCAGCAGTTCCGTCAGGGCGGAGGGTTCCGATACGCAGTATTTT.

V is TRBV7-9 and J is TRBJ1-1; possible D gene TRBD1, 6 bases. CDR1 and CDR2 from the germline V gene are SEHNR and FQNEAQ (reference sequence). The V end lost 1 base, the J end lost 5 bases, and 14 bases lay between the germline ends. The CDR3 has 15 amino acids. CDR3 sequence reads: CASSLEGGAITEAFF. The CDR3, as DNA: TGTGCCAGCAGCTTAGAGGGGGGCGCTATTACTGAAGCTTTCTTT.

V gene TRBV3-1 (or the pseudogene TRBV3-2) combines with J gene TRBJ1-4, with 8 bases that match TRBD1. Germline loops: CDR1 LGHDT, CDR2 YNNKEL (reference sequence). The CDR3 has 13 amino acids. In DNA, the CDR3 is TGTGCATCCGGGACAGGATCCTCTGAAAAACTGTTTTTT. This encodes CASGTGSSEKLFF.

The genes are TRBV6-5 and TRBJ1-1; D unresolved. The CDR3 sequence is 15 residues long. V dropped 4 bases and J dropped 4 bases, with 16 bases sitting between them. Per germline, CDR1 MNHEY and CDR2 SVGAGI. CDR3 amino acids: CASSSTTLVGTEAFF. DNA of the CDR3: TGTGCCAGCAGTTCCACGACCCTAGTGGGCACTGAAGCTTTCTTT.

The V call is TRBV19, the J call TRBJ2-3; 12 bases line up with TRBD2. CDR1 and CDR2 (germline): LNHDA, SQIVND (reference sequence). J lost 14 bases, V lost 5 bases, and 14 bases had no gene match. CDR3 length: 15 residues. CDR3 coding DNA: TGTGCCAGTAGTCCCACACTGACTAGCGGGGGCCTCCGGTATTTT. Its protein product is CASSPTLTSGGLRYF. The entire variable domain, with the rest obtained from reference TRBV19 and TRBJ2-3, is as follows: DGGITQSPKYLFRKEGQNVTLSCEQNLNHDAMYWYRQDPGQGLRLIYYSQIVNDFQKGDIAEGYSVSREKKESFPLTVTSAQKNPTAFYLCASSPTLTSGGLRYFGPGTRLTVL.

The rearrangement joins TRBV5-5 to TRBJ1-2; no reliable D call. Germline CDR1 reads SGHKS; CDR2 reads YYEKEE (reference sequence). V gave up 4 bases and J gave up 6 bases, with 22 bases separating them. The CDR3 runs 16 residues. For the CDR3, the DNA is TGTGCCAGCAGCCCCCCTCTGGGGTTGGGTATGAATGGCTACACCTTC. This encodes CASSPPLGLGMNGYTF.

The chain links TRBV12-5 to TRBJ1-2; 7 nucleotides line up with TRBD1. Losses at the gene ends were 6 bases for V and 4 bases for J; bases not matched to a gene: 5. CDR3 size: 13 residues. Germline V gives CDR1 LGHNT, CDR2 FRNRAP. CDR3 in DNA: TGTGCTAGTGGCCTGGGACAGTTCTATGGCTACACCTTC. Amino acid sequence: CASGLGQFYGYTF.

The chain recombines TRBV11-3 with TRBJ2-1; 7 bases map to TRBD1. The V gene's germline CDR1 is SGHNT and CDR2 YENEEA. V was clipped by 5 bases and J by 8 bases; unmatched bases: 21. The CDR3 runs to 18 residues. The CDR3 reads CASSPWDRADWARDEQFF. CDR3 nucleotides: TGTGCCAGCAGCCCCTGGGACAGAGCTGACTGGGCTAGGGATGAGCAGTTCTTC.

The V and J genes are TRBV11-3 and TRBJ1-1; D is unresolved. V lost 1 base and J 4 bases, leaving 7 bases between the germline ends. The germline CDR1 and CDR2 sequences are SGHNT and YENEEA. This CDR3 is 13 amino acids long. CDR3 sequence reads: CASSLGGFTEAFF. The CDR3 region has the DNA TGTGCCAGCAGCTTAGGAGGATTCACTGAAGCTTTCTTT.

Only one count was recorded for this clone. The chain combines TRBV2 with TRBJ1-2; a possible D gene is TRBD1 (6 bases). Deletions cut 6 bases from V and 4 bases from J, with 9 bases between. The CDR3 is 12 residues long. Germline CDR1 and CDR2: SNHLY and FYNNEI. The CDR3 region has the DNA TGTGCCAGCAGCACAGGGACCTATGGCTACACCTTC. It translates to CASSTGTYGYTF.

The chain carries TRBV7-9 and TRBJ1-1; no reliable D call. This CDR3 has 13 amino acids. Germline V lookup: CDR1 SEHNR, CDR2 FQNEAQ (reference sequence). V dropped 2 bases and J dropped 8 bases, with 12 bases sitting between them. The CDR3 DNA reads TGTGCCAGCAGCTTATCGTGGGGAGTCGAAGCTTTCTTT. Its translation is CASSLSWGVEAFF. The variable domain in full, completed from reference TRBV7-9 and TRBJ1-1, reads DTGVSQNPRHKITKRGQNVTFRCDPISEHNRLYWYRQTLGQGPEFLTYFQNEAQLEKSRLLSDRFSAERPKGSFSTLEIQRTEQGDSAMYLCASSLSWGVEAFFGQGTRLTVV.

J is TRBJ2-7 and V is TRBV19, with D tentatively TRBD1 (6 bases). Per germline, CDR1 LNHDA and CDR2 SQIVND (reference sequence). V was shortened by 4 bases and J by 3 bases, with 13 bases between the two germline ends. The CDR3 has 14 residues. The CDR3 spells CASSTPGQNYEQYF. The CDR3 region has the DNA TGTGCCAGTAGTACTCCGGGACAAAACTACGAGCAGTACTTC.

CDR3 coding DNA: TGTGCCAGCAGCGTAAATAGCGGGCGGGTAGATACGCAGTATTTT. As protein: CASSVNSGRVDTQYF. V and J are TRBV3-1 (or the pseudogene TRBV3-2) and TRBJ2-3, with 7 bases fitting TRBD2. There are 15 residues in the CDR3. V lost 5 bases, J lost 5 bases, and 10 bases stayed unmatched. Germline CDR1 is LGHDT and CDR2 is YNNKEL (reference sequence).

The chain links TRBV5-1 to TRBJ2-1; D perhaps matches TRBD2 (5 bases). The CDR3 loop spans 17 amino acids. The V gene's germline CDR1 is SGHRS and CDR2 YFSETQ. Trimming removed 4 bases at V and 0 bases at J, with 17 bases between. CDR3 DNA: TGCGCCAGCAGCAATCAGAGAGCGGCGAGCTCCTACAATGAGCAGTTCTTC. This gives the protein CASSNQRAASSYNEQFF.

The V gene is TRBV21-1, the J gene TRBJ1-1. TRBV21-1 represents a pseudogene. This CDR3 has 16 amino acids. The DNA for the CDR3 is TGTGCCAGCAGCAAATGGAGGGGAGAAGAGAACACTGAAGCTTTCTTT. Translation gives CASSKWRGEENTEAFF.

J is TRBJ2-5 and V is TRBV5-6; D possibly matches TRBD1 or TRBD2 (5 bases each). This CDR3 is 14 amino acids long. The ends were cut back, 4 bases at V and 9 bases at J, with 19 bases in the middle. In germline, CDR1 is SGHDT, CDR2 YYEEEE. The CDR3 here is CASSGRGRRVAQYF. As DNA, the CDR3 is TGTGCCAGCAGCGGACGGGGCCGTCGCGTGGCCCAGTACTTC.